This T cell receptor beta chain was retrieved from a study of cytomegalovirus exposure and HLA in healthy donors (dated 2017 in TCRdb). The study in broad terms: According to an earlier analysis of 550 to 700 of the donors, about 179 million T cells yielded approximately 120 million unique TCR beta sequences and less than 300 Gb of sequence data. The genetic ancestry cluster associated with self-reported Caucasian donors included 81% of the approximately 400 genotyped donors. The study was designed to test whether signatures of past pathogen exposure could be identified by cataloging public T cell receptors. To decide whether each TCR beta V gene segment behaved as functional or pseudogenic, an earlier analysis of 587 of the donors relied on high-throughput TCR beta sequencing. On average, roughly 250,000 unique TCR beta nucleotide sequences were sequenced per donor among a few hundred genotyped donors of the cohort, with about 17% of those sequences being non-productive. A handful of DR-DQ haplotypes were handled as single units for association and clustering because linkage in the cohort was strong. To study patterns of TCR occurrence, a later analysis re-analyzed previously published TCR beta repertoires from 500 to 850 donors and added high-resolution HLA genotyping. To predict cytomegalovirus infection status, the study brought together high-throughput TCR immunosequencing, statistical association of individual TCRs with disease status, and machine learning. Along with the roughly 670-subject first cohort, a separate validation cohort of around 110 different subjects was used. The T cell repertoires of around 670 subjects were profiled by immunosequencing and related to cytomegalovirus serostatus. The number of donors typed differed by locus, with about 629-640 for A, B, C, DRB1 and DQB1, approximately 500 for DQA1, 600 to 610 for DPA1, and some 470 for DPB1. Genome-wide SNP genotypes for about 65% of the roughly 670 donors were used in a later genetic analysis, which treated that subset as a discovery cohort. Every discovery cohort repertoire had been produced on one sequencing platform. About 310 gigabases of sequencing data and 70 million to 100 million unique TCR sequences were included in an early release covering about 620 HLA-typed donors. Rather than using new phenotypic data, the later analysis identified candidate immune exposures from TCR beta sequences and from how often those sequences occurred across donors. HLA typing covered class I and class II loci at four-digit resolution. Donor age, sex, ethnicity and CMV serostatus were collected together with the repertoire data.

In total, roughly 710 healthy bone marrow donors made up the cohort. At the time of sampling, all cohort members were nominally healthy, though unrecorded immune exposures were likely present. The donor tested CMV seronegative and was one of the 352 seronegative cohort members. A peripheral blood sample was collected from each donor, and TCR beta sequencing was performed on peripheral blood mononuclear cells. Genomic DNA was extracted from the blood cell samples with the Qiagen DNeasy Blood Extraction Kit. Beyond this particular receptor, the publication reports: The classifier was reported to diagnose cytomegalovirus status with high specificity and sensitivity in both the original cohort and the validation cohort. The presence/absence analyses assumed that sequencing depth was roughly uniform across donors, and that assumption may not be true. A further reported finding was that TCR beta sequences accurately predicted the HLA-A and HLA-B alleles for most subjects in the first cohort. Broadly in line with IMGT annotations, most TCR beta V segments showed up in productive rearrangements about 87% or about 30% of the time in an earlier analysis of 587 of the donors. According to a later analysis, most CMV-associated TCR beta chains appeared to be HLA-restricted, and the HLA associations seemed to be driven largely by CMV exposure. Immune exposure information for the cohort was limited to CMV serostatus. Strong co-occurrence of HLA alleles, especially DR and DQ, made assigning TCR associations to individual alleles difficult. According to the authors, the approach could potentially be generalized to other disease states and immunological phenotypes. A later genetic analysis reported fewer N-insertions in productive TCRs among donors in an Asian-associated ancestry cluster than the roughly 670-donor mean. HLA typing was unavailable for some donors at each locus, so association tests used only the typed subset. Because the 87-base-pair reads could not distinguish some IMGT-functional V segments, including TRBV6-2 and TRBV6-3, those segments were excluded. According to a later analysis, TCR association rates differed among HLA loci, with DRB1 alleles showing the most associated TCRs and HLA-C alleles showing the fewest. In a later analysis, HLA-associated TCR beta chains showed more clonal expansion and lower generation probabilities than non-associated chains that were equally common. In the study, some 180 TCR beta chains were listed as associated with cytomegalovirus. A few of the identified cytomegalovirus-associated TCR beta chains were confirmed in vitro to be specific for cytomegalovirus antigens. Most TCR sequences were seen in very few donors, while some public TCRs were found in many individuals. Only TCR beta chains were sequenced in this cohort, and the absence of alpha or paired-chain data limited detectable features. Specific HLA alleles were associated with 18,000 or so TCR beta sequences at a false discovery rate of 0.05 in a later analysis. A group of highly shared sequence variants was considered likely to be a technical artifact of the sequencing pipeline. Several of the top co-occurrence clusters appeared to be linked to parvovirus B19, influenza, CMV and Epstein-Barr virus, according to a later analysis. Correlated functional status among segregating V segments might reflect linkage disequilibrium, but an unknown experimental factor could not be ruled out. V-gene and J-gene trimming of TCR beta chains was associated with a missense DCLRE1C variant in a later genetic analysis, and the association was replicated in an independent cohort. Around 16 rarely observed V segments, including chromosome 9 orphons, were excluded from the earlier analysis of several hundred of the donors because counts were too low.

Library prep was done by the immunoSEQ multiplex PCR assay. A mixture of 60 forward primers for TCR Vbeta segments and 13 reverse primers for TCR Jbeta segments was used in the multiplex PCR. The CDR3 region of rearranged TCR beta genes was amplified from genomic DNA by a multiplex PCR assay. The Illumina HiSeq System was used to sequence the amplified TCR beta libraries as 87-base-pair reads. The study's processing was this. A later analysis counted approximately 76 million unique TCR beta chains across the 670 or so repertoires, and some 12 million of these chains were shared by at least two donors. A nearest-neighbor algorithm error-corrected the raw reads and collapsed the reads into unique sequences, merging closely related sequences to remove PCR and sequencing errors. V, D and J gene segments were assigned by aligning CDR3 sequences to IMGT reference sequences. For a sequence to be retained, a match of at least six nucleotides to both a V gene segment and a J gene segment was required. A rearrangement was called productive if the CDR3 had no stop codons and remained in frame with V and J, and every other rearrangement was called non-productive. CDR3 was defined by IMGT convention, running from the second conserved V-encoded cysteine to the conserved J-encoded phenylalanine. Sequences without an unambiguous match to a single V gene segment were excluded from the earlier analysis of 500 to 700 of the donors. An earlier analysis of 500 to 600 of the donors classified V segments as functional when productive rearrangements were above 56.7% and as segregating when the standard deviation between donors was above 5%. A statistical classification framework was built to diagnose cytomegalovirus status from the catalog of TCR beta chain sequences. In a later analysis, V and J genes were assigned by comparing TCR nucleotide sequences against IMGT/GENE-DB human TR gene sequences. Using the TCRdist pipeline, a later analysis assigned CDR3 sequences along with most-parsimonious VDJ recombination scenarios. In a later analysis, each TCR beta chain was defined by its CDR3 amino acid sequence together with its V-gene family, and reads lacking a unique V-gene family were excluded. In a later analysis, 450 to 600 highly shared, low-generation-probability nucleotide sequences were removed to address suspected cross-contamination and a sequencing artifact. In a later analysis, a clonal expansion index for each public chain was calculated from normalized within-repertoire ranks of inferred template counts. In a later analysis, generation probabilities were computed using a VDJ recombination model fitted to out-of-frame rearrangements, and the results were checked against IGoR. In a later analysis, hypergeometric tests were used to score TCR-TCR, TCR-HLA and TCR-CMV co-occurrence, with a repertoire-size bias correction applied to TCR pairs. In a later analysis, false discovery rates were estimated by permuting HLA or CMV assignments 20 times. In a later analysis, co-occurring TCRs were grouped with DBSCAN, and TCRdist sequence similarity was added when clustering was performed within HLA-allele-positive subsets. Co-occurrence clustering excluded repertoires with fewer than 30,000 or more than 120,000 public chains, plus five with anomalous nucleotide sharing. TCRdb mirrors the immuneACCESS table, restricted to in-frame sequences. Some clones are absent from its copies; in checked studies, under half trace to an unresolved V gene, and the reason for the others is unknown. Clone size and the V and J calls come from that table; the DNA yielded D and trimming. The sample has nearly 110,000 clones on record, 70% to 85% of them singletons. Roughly 0.79% of the sample is held by the ten biggest clonotypes.

Points on this clone: Its antigen specificity is not known. Base quality data are lacking; no much larger clone is found one base away.

Based on the germline V gene, the CDR1 and CDR2 sequences are MDHEN and SYDVKM. The cysteine opens and the phenylalanine closes a CDR3 of 19 amino acids. The read is trimmed to its CDR3 DNA, 57 bases read in frame from base 1. V and J lose 4 bases and 0 bases, and a span of 22 bases separates them. This TCR was sampled from a boy aged 5-17 years in good health and CMV-seronegative. The rearranged segments are TRBV28 and TRBJ1-3, with TRBD1 perhaps the D gene, on 6 matching bases. Sequences were obtained from PBMCs. The CDR3 reads as follows: CASSSPLSRDTVSGNTIYF. The DNA sequence is as follows: TGTGCCAGCAGTTCACCCCTCTCCCGGGACACTGTCTCTGGAAACACCATATATTTT.